This T cell receptor beta chain was recorded in a study of T-cell reconstitution after alpha-beta-depleted transplantation in children. The study, taken as a whole, reports: The main origin of T-cell counts and diversity one year after transplant was newly produced T cells.

As it was prepared, the TCRbeta library received unique molecular identifiers. TCRdb recomputed calls from the PCR reads with MiXCR, one row per CDR3 protein. The sample lists around 270,000 distinct CDR3 sequences; approximately 7.3% were seen once. A remark on this clonotype: Its target is not known.

With V trimmed by 1 base and J by 0 bases, 6 bases remained unmatched. The CDR3 spans 18 residues. Germline loops: CDR1 SGHAT, CDR2 FQNNGV. This chain connects TRBV11-2 to TRBJ2-4; TRBD1 agrees at 10 bases. The sequence was obtained from a female patient aged 2-15 years who had a stem cell transplant for Fanconi anemia, so the T cells may come from the graft donor. This material consisted of peripheral blood, taken 360 days after TCRalphabeta/CD19-depleted stem cell transplant. The CDR3 DNA sequence: TGTGCCAGCAGCTTAGTCATCGGGACAGGGGTAGCCAAAAACATTCAGTACTTC. This codes for CASSLVIGTGVAKNIQYF.